One TCR beta chain is described in this entry. These data originate in a study of tumor T cells in aggressive B-cell lymphoma. Germline V gene data show CDR1 as SEHNR and CDR2 as FQNEAQ (reference sequence). CDR3 length: 11 residues. V was cut by 6 bases and J by 6 bases, with 6 bases left in between. Produced via immunoSEQ multiplex PCR; TCRdb's table is partial and in-frame only. Seen here are thousands of clones, around 89% observed once, and the top ten hold about 5.2%. Sequenced: tumor tissue. The clonotype was recovered from an adult with diffuse large B cell lymphoma. The J gene is TRBJ2-1, the V gene TRBV7-9; D remains ambiguous. The CDR3 sequence: CASRRSNEQFF. The CDR3 DNA reads as TGTGCCAGCAGAAGGAGCAATGAGCAGTTCTTC. The full variable domain, in which reference TRBV7-9 and TRBJ2-1 provide the parts outside the CDR3, is DTGVSQNPRHKITKRGQNVTFRCDPISEHNRLYWYRQTLGQGPEFLTYFQNEAQLEKSRLLSDRFSAERPKGSFSTLEIQRTEQGDSAMYLCASRRSNEQFFGPGTRLTVL.